This T cell receptor beta chain was sequenced in a study of blood T cell repertoires in COVID-19 (dated by TCRdb to the early 2020s). A note on the overall study: Collaborator samples came from the United States, Italy and Spain and covered acute and convalescent phases of COVID-19. The material from the prospective study consisted of cDNA or gDNA derived from T cells, B-cell-depleted T cells, or PBMCs. Deeply sampled blood TCRbeta repertoires from subjects exposed to, actively infected with, or recovered from COVID-19 were included in the dataset. The repertoires were made available in a free public database intended to serve as a resource for research on the immune response to SARS-CoV-2. Samples were obtained from the ongoing ImmuneRACE study (first 160 participants) and from 1,254 subjects provided by 6 global collaborators. The sample metadata nearly always contained a de-identified subject ID, COVID-19 status, age in years and sex. HLA class I and class II types, where available, came from metadata supplied by the sample provider rather than from assay-based typing.

Each collaborating institution followed its own protocols to collect whole blood in K2EDTA tubes. Collaborator samples were shipped for TCRbeta analysis as frozen whole blood, isolated PBMCs, or DNA extracted from either sample type. TCRbeta CDR3 regions were amplified from genomic DNA by means of the immunoSEQ Assay, a bias-controlled multiplex PCR. The original pipeline was this. The number of nucleated cells in each sample was estimated from the amplification of reference gene primers within the assay. Sequence reads were collapsed and filtered to measure the absolute abundance of every unique TCRbeta CDR3 rearrangement. For each sample, productive Simpson clonality was calculated by taking the square root of Simpson's diversity index across productive rearrangements. TCRdb retrieved this table from immuneACCESS and kept in-frame rearrangements only. Not all clones are present; in checked studies, unresolved V genes account for under half, and no reason is known for the remainder. The V and J calls and clone size are taken from that table; D and trimming were inferred from the DNA. This sample holds over 25,000 clones; around 86% were observed only once. The ten largest account for about 23% of the sample.

Study-level results and caveats: How much clinical and demographic metadata was included differed by source and by participant, and the metadata was provided uncurated.

Remarks on this clone: Its recognized antigen is unknown. Per-base quality was not reported, and no clone a single base away is much larger than it.

Material for sequencing was peripheral blood. This clonotype was obtained from a human donor in a cohort sampled during active COVID-19.

CDR3 loop: CASSQSVQGGDYTF. The DNA is TGTGCCAGCAGCCAGAGTGTACAGGGGGGAGACTACACCTTC. The chain links TRBV7-6 with TRBJ1-2; 8 of the junction bases match TRBD1. From the germline V gene, CDR1 is SGHVS and CDR2 is FNYEAQ. Measured from the cysteine to the phenylalanine, the CDR3 is 14 residues long. Of all the DNA, just the CDR3 is kept, 42 bases in frame from base 1. The V end gives up 5 bases and the J end 10 bases, leaving 12 bases in the junction not matched to a gene. The CDR3, completed at both ends by the reference TRBV7-6 and TRBJ1-2 genes, gives the full variable domain GAGVSQSPRYKVTKRGQDVALRCDPISGHVSLYWYRQALGQGPEFLTYFNYEAQQDKSGLPNDRFSAERPEGSISTLTIQRTEQRDSAMYRCASSQSVQGGDYTFGSGTRLTVV.